This section outlines one T cell receptor (beta chain) sequence together with its context. In the authors' workflow: Reference gene primer amplification gave estimated nucleated cell counts. This table comes from immunoSEQ multiplex PCR, and its TCRdb copy is limited to in-frame clones, with some not included. The V and J calls and clone size come from that table; D and trimming were worked out from the DNA. The sample consists of about 75,000 clones, more than 75% of them appearing once. CDR1 is LGHDT, CDR2 YNNKEL, per germline (reference sequence). J lost 14 bases, V lost 4 bases, and 15 bases had no gene match. The CDR3 is made up of 15 amino acids. This specimen belongs to a study of blood T cell repertoires in COVID-19. Background on the study: Sources were T cells, B-cell-depleted T cells, or PBMCs; the material itself was cDNA or gDNA.

The sample taken for sequencing was peripheral blood. The chain couples TRBV3-1 (or the pseudogene TRBV3-2) to TRBJ2-1, with 9 bases fitting TRBD1. The receptor's source is a human donor in a cohort sampled during active COVID-19. The DNA for the CDR3 is TGTGCCAGCAGCCCCAGACACCCCGGGACAGGGTTTAAGTTCTTC. Translation: CASSPRHPGTGFKFF.